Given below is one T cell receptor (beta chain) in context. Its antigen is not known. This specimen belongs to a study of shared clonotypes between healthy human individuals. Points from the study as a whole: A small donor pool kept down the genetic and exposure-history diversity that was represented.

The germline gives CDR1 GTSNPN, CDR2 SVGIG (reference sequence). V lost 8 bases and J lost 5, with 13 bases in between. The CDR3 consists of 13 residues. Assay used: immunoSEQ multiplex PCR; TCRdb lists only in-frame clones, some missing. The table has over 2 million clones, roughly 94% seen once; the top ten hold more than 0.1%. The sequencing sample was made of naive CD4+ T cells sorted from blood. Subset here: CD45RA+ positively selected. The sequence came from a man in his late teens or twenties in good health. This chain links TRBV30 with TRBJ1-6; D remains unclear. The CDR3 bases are TGTGCCCAGACCGAGGGAAATAATTCACCCCTCCACTTT. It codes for CAQTEGNNSPLHF.